These 5 T cell receptor beta chains came from one sample sequenced in a study of long-term antiretroviral therapy in people with HIV. The libraries were made with immunoSEQ v3.0 at survey level. Sequencing was performed with immunoSEQ multiplex PCR; in TCRdb, only in-frame clones are kept and a portion is missing. The sample lists about 15,000 clones; around 84% were seen once. Sequencing was performed on unsorted PBMCs, taken 0.1 years after starting antiretroviral therapy. The receptors were sampled from a man aged 18 to 30 with HIV.

The chain combines TRBV7-9 with TRBJ1-4; TRBD1 might be the D (5 bases). The CDR3 extends over 15 amino acids. V shed 5 bases and J shed 8 bases, with 18 bases lying between them. Germline lookup yields CDR1 SEHNR and CDR2 FQNEAQ (reference sequence). CDR3 loop: CASSLTGTGREKLFF. The CDR3 region has the DNA TGTGCCAGCAGCCTGACCGGGACCGGGAGAGAAAAACTGTTTTTT.

The rearrangement joins TRBV6-5 to TRBJ1-1; 8 bases agree with TRBD1. Germline-derived CDR1 and CDR2 are MNHEY and SVGAGI. The V and J ends lost 5 bases and 5 bases, in that order; junction bases with no gene match: 4. CDR3 length: 13 residues. CDR3 sequence reads: CASSPGQGTEAFF. As DNA, the CDR3 is TGTGCCAGCAGTCCCGGACAGGGAACTGAAGCTTTCTTT.

The chain joins TRBV4-1 to TRBJ2-7; D is ambiguous. This CDR3 has 14 amino acids. Germline values: CDR1 MGHRA, CDR2 YSYEKL. V was trimmed by 3 bases and J by 6 bases, leaving 15 bases between them. CDR3 loop: CASSQNPSIIEQYF. CDR3 coding DNA: TGCGCCAGCAGCCAGAACCCCTCAATCATCGAGCAGTACTTC.

The chain is built from TRBV7-8 and TRBJ2-4, with 7 bases identical to TRBD1. The V gene end was trimmed by 5 bases and the J gene end by 0 bases; junction bases not matched to a gene: 10. CDR3 length: 17 residues. Germline CDR1 reads SGHVS; CDR2 reads FQNEAQ. DNA of the CDR3: TGTGCCAGCAGCCAGGGGGTGGAGCGGCTAGCCAAAAACATTCAGTACTTC. As protein: CASSQGVERLAKNIQYF.

The J gene is TRBJ1-1, the V gene TRBV5-1, with D perhaps matching TRBD1 (5 bases). V was clipped by 7 bases and J by 4 bases, with 17 bases between them. Per germline, CDR1 SGHRS and CDR2 YFSETQ. CDR3 length: 14 amino acids. In nucleotides, the CDR3 is TGCGCCAGCCGTTATAGTGGGGCAGGCACTGAAGCTTTCTTT. The encoded protein is CASRYSGAGTEAFF. Together with reference TRBV5-1 and TRBJ1-1, the CDR3 gives the full variable domain: KAGVTQTPRYLIKTRGQQVTLSCSPISGHRSVSWYQQTPGQGLQFLFEYFSETQRNKGNFPGRFSGRQFSNSRSEMNVSTLELGDSALYLCASRYSGAGTEAFFGQGTRLTVV.